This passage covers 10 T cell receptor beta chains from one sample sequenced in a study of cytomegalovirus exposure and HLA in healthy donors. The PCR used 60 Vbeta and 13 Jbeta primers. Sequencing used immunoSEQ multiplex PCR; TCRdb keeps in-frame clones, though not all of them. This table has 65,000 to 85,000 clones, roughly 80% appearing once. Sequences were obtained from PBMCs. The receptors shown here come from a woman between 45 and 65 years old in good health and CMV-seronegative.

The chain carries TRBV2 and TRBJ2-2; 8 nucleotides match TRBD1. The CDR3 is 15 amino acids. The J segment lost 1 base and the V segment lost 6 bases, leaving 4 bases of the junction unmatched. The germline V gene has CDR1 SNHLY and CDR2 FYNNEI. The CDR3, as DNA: TGTGCCAGCAGAACAGGACAGGGGAACACCGGGGAGCTGTTTTTT. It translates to CASRTGQGNTGELFF.

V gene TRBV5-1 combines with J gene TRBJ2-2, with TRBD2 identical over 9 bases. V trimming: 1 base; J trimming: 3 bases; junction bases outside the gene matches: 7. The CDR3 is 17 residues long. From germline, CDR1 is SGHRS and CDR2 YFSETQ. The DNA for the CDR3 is TGCGCCAGCAGCTTGTTTGCGGGAGGGCAGGACACCGGGGAGCTGTTTTTT. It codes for CASSLFAGGQDTGELFF.

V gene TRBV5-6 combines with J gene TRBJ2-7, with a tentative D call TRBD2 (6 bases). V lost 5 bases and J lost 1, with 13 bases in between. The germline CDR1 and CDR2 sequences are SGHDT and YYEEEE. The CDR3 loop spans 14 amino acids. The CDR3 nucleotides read TGTGCCAGCAGTCGCGGGGACGGTTCCTACGAGCAGTACTTC. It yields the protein CASSRGDGSYEQYF.

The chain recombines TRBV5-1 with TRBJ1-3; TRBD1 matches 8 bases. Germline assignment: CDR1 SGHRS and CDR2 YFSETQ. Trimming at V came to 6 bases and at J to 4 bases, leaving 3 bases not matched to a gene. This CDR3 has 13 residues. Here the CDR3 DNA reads TGCGCCAGCACGACAGGGGACGGAAACACCATATATTTT. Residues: CASTTGDGNTIYF. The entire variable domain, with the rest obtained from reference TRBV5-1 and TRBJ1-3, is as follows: KAGVTQTPRYLIKTRGQQVTLSCSPISGHRSVSWYQQTPGQGLQFLFEYFSETQRNKGNFPGRFSGRQFSNSRSEMNVSTLELGDSALYLCASTTGDGNTIYFGEGSWLTVV.

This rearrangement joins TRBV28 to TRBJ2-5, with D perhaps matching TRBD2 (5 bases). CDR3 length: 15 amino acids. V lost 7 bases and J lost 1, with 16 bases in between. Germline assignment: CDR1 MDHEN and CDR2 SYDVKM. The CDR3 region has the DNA TGTGCCAGCACCCTCTCGGGATCATTCCAAGAGACCCAGTACTTC. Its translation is CASTLSGSFQETQYF.

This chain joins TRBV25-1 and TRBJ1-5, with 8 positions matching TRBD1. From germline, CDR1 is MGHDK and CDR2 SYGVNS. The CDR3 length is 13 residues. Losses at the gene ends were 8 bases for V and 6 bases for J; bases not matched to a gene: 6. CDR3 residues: CASSGQGGQPQHF. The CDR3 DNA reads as TGTGCCAGCTCTGGACAGGGAGGTCAGCCCCAGCATTTT.

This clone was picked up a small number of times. CDR3 in amino acids: CASSFGGTLYEQYF. CDR3 nucleotide sequence: TGTGCCAGCAGTTTCGGGGGGACCCTCTACGAGCAGTACTTC. This chain connects TRBV27 to TRBJ2-7; 7 bases line up with TRBD2. This CDR3 region has 14 residues. With V trimmed by 3 bases and J by 3 bases, 5 bases remained unmatched. Germline V gene lookup returns CDR1 MNHEY and CDR2 SMNVEV (reference sequence).

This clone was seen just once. The CDR3 bases are TGTGCCACCAGCAGAGATTGGACACCGGGACACTCACAAGACTCCTACGAGCAGTACGTC. This sequence encodes CATSRDWTPGHSQDSYEQYV. V is TRBV15 and J is TRBJ2-7, with a tentative D call TRBD1 (6 bases). V lost 0 bases and J lost 0, with 24 bases in between. The CDR3 spans 20 residues. CDR1 is LNHNV, CDR2 YYDKDF, per germline (reference sequence).

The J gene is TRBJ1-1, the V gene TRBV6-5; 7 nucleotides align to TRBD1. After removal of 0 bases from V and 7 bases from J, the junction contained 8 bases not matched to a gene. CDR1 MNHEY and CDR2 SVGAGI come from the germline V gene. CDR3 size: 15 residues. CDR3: CASSYSNPGTDEAFF. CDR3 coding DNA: TGTGCCAGCAGTTACTCGAATCCCGGGACAGATGAAGCTTTCTTT.

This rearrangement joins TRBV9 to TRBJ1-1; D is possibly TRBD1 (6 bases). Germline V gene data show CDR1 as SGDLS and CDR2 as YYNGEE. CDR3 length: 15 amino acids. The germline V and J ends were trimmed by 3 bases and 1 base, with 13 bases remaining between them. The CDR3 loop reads CASSGTGTWNTEAFF. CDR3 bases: TGTGCCAGCAGCGGGACCGGGACATGGAACACTGAAGCTTTCTTT.